This T cell receptor beta chain was profiled in a study of T cell changes during pregnancy in multiple sclerosis. This clone was found once. The data were produced by immunoSEQ multiplex PCR, yet TCRdb's version contains in-frame clones alone and is incomplete. The sample carries 35,000 to 55,000 clones, 92% recorded once. CDR3 length: 17 amino acids. The germline V gene encodes CDR1 MDHEN and CDR2 SYDVKM. V was clipped by 5 bases and J by 1 base; unmatched bases: 13. This sequence joins TRBV28 and TRBJ2-7; 8 nucleotides line up with TRBD1. Specimen: peripheral blood. The receptor was isolated from a female donor with multiple sclerosis, enrolled in a pregnancy study. The CDR3 DNA follows: TGTGCCAGCAGTCTCATACAACCGGGACAGGATTCCTACGAGCAGTACTTC. Translating gives CASSLIQPGQDSYEQYF.